This T cell receptor beta chain is from a study of blood T cell repertoires in COVID-19. The method was immunoSEQ multiplex PCR; TCRdb's version includes in-frame clones alone and lacks a portion of them. The sample records about 290,000 clones, roughly 86% being singletons. What was sequenced was peripheral blood. The sequence was obtained from a woman in her 30s with COVID-19, enrolled during active disease.

The CDR3 spells CASSPGGPPGELFF. The CDR3 DNA is TGTGCCAGCAGCCCAGGGGGGCCTCCCGGGGAGCTGTTTTTT. The chain recombines TRBV11-3 with TRBJ2-2, with D maybe TRBD1 (7 bases). CDR1 and CDR2 (germline): SGHNT, YENEEA. V lost 5 bases and J lost 6, with 13 bases in between. The CDR3 consists of 14 residues.